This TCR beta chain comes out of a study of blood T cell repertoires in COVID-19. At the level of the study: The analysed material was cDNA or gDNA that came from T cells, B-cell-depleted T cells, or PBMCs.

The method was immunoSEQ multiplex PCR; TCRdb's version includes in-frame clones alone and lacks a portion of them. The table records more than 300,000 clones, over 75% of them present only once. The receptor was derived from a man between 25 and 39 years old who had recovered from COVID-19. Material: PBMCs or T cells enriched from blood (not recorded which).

The CDR3 DNA sequence: TGTGCCAGTAGTATAGTTTCGGGGGGGCGGAATGGCTACACCTTC. Protein sequence: CASSIVSGGRNGYTF. This rearrangement joins TRBV19 to TRBJ1-2; D may be TRBD1 (6 bases). In germline, CDR1 is LNHDA, CDR2 SQIVND (reference sequence). Trimming took 1 base from V and 6 from J, leaving 15 bases between them. This CDR3 spans 15 amino acids.